Listed below are T cell receptor beta chains from one sample, sequenced in a study of read filtering for tumor transcriptome and immune sequencing. Via MiXCR, TCRdb re-called the reads, giving one row per CDR3 protein. Of about 24,000 distinct CDR3 sequences in the sample, around a fifth were seen once. The specimen was a population of CD138-negative cells sorted from bone marrow. These receptors all stem from a donor aged 40 or older with multiple myeloma. Each CDR3 is given with its conserved first and last residue.

j_call | v_call | cdr3_aa
TRBJ1-4 | TRBV2 | CASSEYRGATDEKLFF
TRBJ2-5 | TRBV5-1 | CASSLGQFGGETQYF
TRBJ1-5 | TRBV28 | CASTGRMQPLHF
TRBJ1-5 | TRBV19 | CASSWGQGTDQPQHF
TRBJ2-6 | TRBV14 | CASSSLFDSLSGANVLTF
TRBJ2-5 | TRBV20-1 | CSASPRETQYF
TRBJ1-3 | TRBV7-9 | CASSGTGLLGNTIYF
TRBJ2-5 | TRBV5-1 | CASSFLGSQETQYF
TRBJ2-1 | TRBV6-2/TRBV6-3 | CASSYWGLAGGQRNEQFF
TRBJ2-1 | TRBV12-3/TRBV12-4 | CASSPGGLIGFF
TRBJ2-1 | TRBV7-9 | CASSLTNEQFF
TRBJ1-5 | TRBV6-2/TRBV6-3 | CASSTLRQVSNQPQHF